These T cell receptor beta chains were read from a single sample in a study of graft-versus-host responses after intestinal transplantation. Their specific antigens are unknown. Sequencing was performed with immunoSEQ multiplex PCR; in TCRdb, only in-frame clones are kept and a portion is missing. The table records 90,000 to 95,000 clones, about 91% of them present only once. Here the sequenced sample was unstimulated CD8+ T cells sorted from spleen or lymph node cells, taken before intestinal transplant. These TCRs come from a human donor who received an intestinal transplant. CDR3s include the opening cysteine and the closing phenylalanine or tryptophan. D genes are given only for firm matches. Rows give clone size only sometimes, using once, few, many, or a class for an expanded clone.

DNA: TGTGCCAGCAGTCCGACAGGGAGAGGGACTAATGAAAAACTGTTTTTT
CDR3: CASSPTGRGTNEKLFF
J: TRBJ1-4
V: TRBV7-9
size: NA
D: TRBD1

DNA: TGTGCCAGCAGCGGGACAGGGAGAGGAAGTGAAGCTTTCTTT
CDR3: CASSGTGRGSEAFF
J: TRBJ1-1
V: TRBV9
size: NA
D: TRBD1

DNA: TGTGCCAGCAGTTTTAGCTACAGGGACTACTCTGGGGCCAACGTCCTGACTTTC
CDR3: CASSFSYRDYSGANVLTF
J: TRBJ2-6
V: TRBV27
size: NA
D: NA

DNA: TGTGCCAGCTCACCGGAGGCCCGGGACAGGGAAGGGAATGAAAAACTGTTTTTT
CDR3: CASSPEARDREGNEKLFF
J: TRBJ1-4
V: TRBV18
size: once
D: TRBD1

DNA: TGTGCCAGTATGGCTAGGAGCAATCAGCCCCAGCATTTT
CDR3: CASMARSNQPQHF
J: TRBJ1-5
V: TRBV19
size: NA
D: NA

DNA: TGTGCCAGCAGCCTTAGCGGGGCCTACAATGAGCAGTTCTTC
CDR3: CASSLSGAYNEQFF
J: TRBJ2-1
V: TRBV7-8
size: NA
D: TRBD2

DNA: TGTGCCAGCAGCTTCCCAGGGATCTTCAACTATGGCTACACCTTC
CDR3: CASSFPGIFNYGYTF
J: TRBJ1-2
V: TRBV7-9
size: NA
D: NA

DNA: TGTGCCAGCAGTGATTTCCCGTTGAGCTACGAGCAGTACTTC
CDR3: CASSDFPLSYEQYF
J: TRBJ2-7
V: TRBV2
size: NA
D: NA

DNA: TGTGCCAGCAGTCAAGGGACTAGCGGGAGGGCCCTGGTAGGTACGGAAGAGCAGTACTTC
CDR3: CASSQGTSGRALVGTEEQYF
J: TRBJ2-7
V: TRBV6-1
size: NA
D: TRBD2

DNA: TGTGCCAGCTCAGACGTTACGGGGGGGGGAAACACTGAAGCTTTCTTT
CDR3: CASSDVTGGGNTEAFF
J: TRBJ1-1
V: TRBV18
size: NA
D: NA

DNA: TGTGCCAGCAGCTCTTATAGCGGCCCTAGCTCCTACGAGCAGTACTTC
CDR3: CASSSYSGPSSYEQYF
J: TRBJ2-7
V: TRBV11-2
size: once
D: NA

DNA: TGTGCCTGGAGTGTAGCAGGGGGGACAGATACGCAGTATTTT
CDR3: CAWSVAGGTDTQYF
J: TRBJ2-3
V: TRBV30
size: NA
D: NA

DNA: TGTGCCAGCAGCTCCCTATTCGGGACAGGGTACAATGAGCAGTTCTTC
CDR3: CASSSLFGTGYNEQFF
J: TRBJ2-1
V: TRBV5-6
size: NA
D: TRBD1

DNA: TGTGCCAGCAGCTTTACGACTAGCGTACTCAATGAGCAGTTCTTC
CDR3: CASSFTTSVLNEQFF
J: TRBJ2-1
V: TRBV7-6
size: NA
D: TRBD2

DNA: TGTGCCAGCAGTTCCCGTAACCGGACAGGTTTCTACGAGCAGTACTTC
CDR3: CASSSRNRTGFYEQYF
J: TRBJ2-7
V: TRBV28
size: NA
D: TRBD1

DNA: TGCGCCAGCAGCTTGGGGGTGACAGGTAACACTGAAGCTTTCTTT
CDR3: CASSLGVTGNTEAFF
J: TRBJ1-1
V: TRBV5-1
size: NA
D: NA

DNA: TGTGCCAGCGACGGGACACCGATTTCCTACGAGCAGTACTTC
CDR3: CASDGTPISYEQYF
J: TRBJ2-7
V: TRBV6-1
size: NA
D: NA

DNA: TGTGCCAGCAGTCCCCGACAGCCCTACGAGCAGTACTTC
CDR3: CASSPRQPYEQYF
J: TRBJ2-7
V: TRBV6-1
size: NA
D: NA

DNA: TGTGCCAGCAGTACAGGGCCTAGCTCCTACAATGAGCAGTTCTTC
CDR3: CASSTGPSSYNEQFF
J: TRBJ2-1
V: TRBV6-6
size: NA
D: NA

DNA: TGTGCCAGCAGCCCCCCTATAGAGACCCAGTACTTC
CDR3: CASSPPIETQYF
J: TRBJ2-5
V: TRBV5-6
size: NA
D: NA

DNA: TGCGCCAGCAGCCAAGTCCCGACTAGCGGGAGGGCCGTAGATACGCAGTATTTT
CDR3: CASSQVPTSGRAVDTQYF
J: TRBJ2-3
V: TRBV4-1
size: NA
D: TRBD2

DNA: TGTGCCAGCACACAGGAAGGGGGGGCAACAGATACGCAGTATTTT
CDR3: CASTQEGGATDTQYF
J: TRBJ2-3
V: TRBV5-5
size: NA
D: NA